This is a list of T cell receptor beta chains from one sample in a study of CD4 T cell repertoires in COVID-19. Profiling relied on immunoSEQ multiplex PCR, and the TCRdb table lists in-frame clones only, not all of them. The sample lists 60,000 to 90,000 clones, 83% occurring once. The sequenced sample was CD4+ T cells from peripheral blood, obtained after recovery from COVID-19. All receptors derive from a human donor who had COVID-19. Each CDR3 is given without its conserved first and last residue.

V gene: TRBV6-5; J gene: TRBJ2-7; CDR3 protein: ASTSQASGAYEQY
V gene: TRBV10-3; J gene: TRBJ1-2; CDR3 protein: AIRQADASNYGYT
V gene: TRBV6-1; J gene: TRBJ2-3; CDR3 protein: ASSESGANTQY
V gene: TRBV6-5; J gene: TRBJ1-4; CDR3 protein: ASSYLRNNEKLF
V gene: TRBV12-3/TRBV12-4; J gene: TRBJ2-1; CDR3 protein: ASREGVNEQF
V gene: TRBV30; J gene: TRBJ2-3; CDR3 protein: AWMSTDTQY
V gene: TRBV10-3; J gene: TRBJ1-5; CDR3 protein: AISEPGTAGQPQH
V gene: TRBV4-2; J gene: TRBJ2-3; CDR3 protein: ASSQLSEADTQY
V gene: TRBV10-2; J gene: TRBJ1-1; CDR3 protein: ASSERVGQGEAF
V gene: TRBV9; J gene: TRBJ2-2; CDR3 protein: ASSAGTSFTGELF
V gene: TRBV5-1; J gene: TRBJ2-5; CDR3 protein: ASSTSGRLQETQY
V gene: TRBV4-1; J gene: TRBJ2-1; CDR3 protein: ASSQEIRVVWDEQF
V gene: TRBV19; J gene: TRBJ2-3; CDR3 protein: ASSSGAGTDTQY
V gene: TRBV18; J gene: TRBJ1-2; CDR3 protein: ASSPSQQGARGYT
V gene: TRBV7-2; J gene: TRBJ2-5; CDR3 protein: ASSPLPAATAQLETQY
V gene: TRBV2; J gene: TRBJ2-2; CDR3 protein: ASSHGELF
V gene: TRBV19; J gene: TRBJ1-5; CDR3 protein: ASSTGGRQPQH
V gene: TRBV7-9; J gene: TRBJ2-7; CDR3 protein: ASSLGTSSSKQY
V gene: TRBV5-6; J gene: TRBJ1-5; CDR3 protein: ASSLRRGFQPQH
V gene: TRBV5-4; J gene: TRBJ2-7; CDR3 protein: ASSLGRPPYEQY
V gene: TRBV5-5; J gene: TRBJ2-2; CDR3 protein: ASSDAPGADTGELF
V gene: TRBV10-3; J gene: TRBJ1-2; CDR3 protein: AITGTGESYGYT
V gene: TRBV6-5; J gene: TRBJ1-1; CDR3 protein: ASSHRRGITEAF
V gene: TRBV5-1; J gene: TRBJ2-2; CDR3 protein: ASSAGQGATGELF
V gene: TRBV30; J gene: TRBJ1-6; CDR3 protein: AWTGQEWGNSPLH
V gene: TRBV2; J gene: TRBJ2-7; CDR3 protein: ASRWAGSYEQY
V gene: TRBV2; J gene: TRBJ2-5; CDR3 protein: ASSLSQETQY
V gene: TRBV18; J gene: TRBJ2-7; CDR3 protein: ASSPGLQFEQY
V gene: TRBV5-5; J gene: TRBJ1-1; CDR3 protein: ASSFKANTEAF
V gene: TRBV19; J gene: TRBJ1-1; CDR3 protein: ASSPRTGVDTEAF
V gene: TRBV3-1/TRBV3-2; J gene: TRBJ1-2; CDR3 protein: ASSLKMVQGPNGYT
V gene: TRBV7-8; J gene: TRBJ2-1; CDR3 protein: ASSGMGNHEQF
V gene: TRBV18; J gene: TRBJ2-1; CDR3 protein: ASSPPLNEQF
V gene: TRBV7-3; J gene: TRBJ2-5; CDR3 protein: ASSPGGAVAIETQY
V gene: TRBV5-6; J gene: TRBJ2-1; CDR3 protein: ASMKPPGTGYNEQF
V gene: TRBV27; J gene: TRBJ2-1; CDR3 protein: ASRAAATYNEQF
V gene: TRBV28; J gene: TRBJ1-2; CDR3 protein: ASSSVYGYT
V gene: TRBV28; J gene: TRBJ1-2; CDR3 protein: ASSLGGTGYGYT
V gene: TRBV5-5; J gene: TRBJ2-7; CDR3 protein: ASSLEPTSYEQY
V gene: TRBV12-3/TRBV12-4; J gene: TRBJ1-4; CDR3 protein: ASSLGGHEKLF
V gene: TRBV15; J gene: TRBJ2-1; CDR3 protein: ATSRDLGQDNEQF
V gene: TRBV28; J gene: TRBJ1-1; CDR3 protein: ASSLWRKGTEAF
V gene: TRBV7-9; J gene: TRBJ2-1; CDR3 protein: ASSLARGFEREWDNEQF
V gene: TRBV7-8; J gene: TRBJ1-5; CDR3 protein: ASSLTRSGTIQPQH
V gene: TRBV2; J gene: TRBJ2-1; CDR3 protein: ASSEGRAEINEQF
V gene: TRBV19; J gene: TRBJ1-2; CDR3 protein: ASSKVWNRGLWYGYT
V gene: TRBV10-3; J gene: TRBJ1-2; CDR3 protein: AITEDRDVYGYT
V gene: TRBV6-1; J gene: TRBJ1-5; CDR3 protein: ASSEGPGLNQPQH
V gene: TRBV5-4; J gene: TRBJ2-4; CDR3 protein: ASSLSGGDIQY
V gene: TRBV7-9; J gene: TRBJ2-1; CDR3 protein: ATTNRRAGSDNEQF
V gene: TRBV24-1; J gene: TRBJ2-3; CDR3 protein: ATSDLTGRGDTQY
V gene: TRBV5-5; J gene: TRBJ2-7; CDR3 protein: ASSWGQGLYEQY
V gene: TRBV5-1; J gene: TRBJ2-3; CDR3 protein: ASSDQAGGDTQY
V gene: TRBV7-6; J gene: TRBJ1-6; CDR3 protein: ASSLEEGDSSPLH
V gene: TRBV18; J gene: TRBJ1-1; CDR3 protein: ASSPNPGASEAF
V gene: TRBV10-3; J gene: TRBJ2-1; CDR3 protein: AISERTSGSGNEQF
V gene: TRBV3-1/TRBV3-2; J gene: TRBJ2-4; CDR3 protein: ASSQERGTIQY